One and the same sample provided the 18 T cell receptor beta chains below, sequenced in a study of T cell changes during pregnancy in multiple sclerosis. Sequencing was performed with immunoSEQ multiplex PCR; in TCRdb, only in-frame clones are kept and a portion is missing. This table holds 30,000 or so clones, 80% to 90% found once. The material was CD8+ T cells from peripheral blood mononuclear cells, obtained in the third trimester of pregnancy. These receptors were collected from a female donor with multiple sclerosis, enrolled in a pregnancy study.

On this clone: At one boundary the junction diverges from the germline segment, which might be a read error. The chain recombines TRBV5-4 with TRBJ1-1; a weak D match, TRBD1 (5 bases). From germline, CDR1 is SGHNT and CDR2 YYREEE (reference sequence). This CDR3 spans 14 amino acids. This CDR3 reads CASSSWGVKTEAFF. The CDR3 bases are TGTGCCAGCAGCTCGTGGGGGGTGAAGACTGAAGCTTTCTTT.

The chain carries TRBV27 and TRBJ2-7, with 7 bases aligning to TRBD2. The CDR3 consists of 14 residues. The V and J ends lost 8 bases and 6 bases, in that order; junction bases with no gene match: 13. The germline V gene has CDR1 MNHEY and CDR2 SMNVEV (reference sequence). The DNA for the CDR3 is TGTGCCAGCGGCCTCCGGGGGGTCTACGCCGAGCAGTACTTC. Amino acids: CASGLRGVYAEQYF.

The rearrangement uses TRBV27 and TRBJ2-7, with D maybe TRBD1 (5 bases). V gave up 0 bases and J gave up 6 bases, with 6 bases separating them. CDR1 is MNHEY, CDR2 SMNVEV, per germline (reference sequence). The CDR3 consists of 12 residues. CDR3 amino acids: CASSLSGREQYF. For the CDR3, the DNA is TGTGCCAGCAGTTTATCGGGGCGCGAGCAGTACTTC.

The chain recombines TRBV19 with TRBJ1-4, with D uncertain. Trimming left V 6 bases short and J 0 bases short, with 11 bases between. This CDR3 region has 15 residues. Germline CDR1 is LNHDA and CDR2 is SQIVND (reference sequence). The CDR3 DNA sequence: TGTGCCAGTAGCAGTGCTGGTGCAACTAATGAAAAACTGTTTTTT. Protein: CASSSAGATNEKLFF.

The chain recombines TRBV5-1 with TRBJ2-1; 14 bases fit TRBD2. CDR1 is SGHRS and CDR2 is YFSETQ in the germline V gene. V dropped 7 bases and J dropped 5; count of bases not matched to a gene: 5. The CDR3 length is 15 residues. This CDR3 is CASQGLAGAHNEQFF. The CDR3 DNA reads TGCGCCAGCCAGGGACTAGCGGGGGCCCACAATGAGCAGTTCTTC.

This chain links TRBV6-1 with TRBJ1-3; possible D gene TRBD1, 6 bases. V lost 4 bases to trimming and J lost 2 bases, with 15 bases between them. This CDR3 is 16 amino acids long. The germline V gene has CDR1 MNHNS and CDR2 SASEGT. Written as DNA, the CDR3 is TGTGCCAGCAGTGCCCAACAGGGAAGCACTGGAAACACCATATATTTT. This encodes CASSAQQGSTGNTIYF.

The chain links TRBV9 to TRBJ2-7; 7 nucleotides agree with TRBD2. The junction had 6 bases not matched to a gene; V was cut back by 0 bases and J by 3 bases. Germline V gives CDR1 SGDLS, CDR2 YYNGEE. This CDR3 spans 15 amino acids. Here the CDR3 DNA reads TGTGCCAGCAGCGTAGGTGGGGGAGGGCACTACGAGCAGTACTTC. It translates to CASSVGGGGHYEQYF.

The CDR3 bases are TGTGCCAGCAGTCCAACAGGGGGCGGTGGCTACACCTTC. Amino acids: CASSPTGGGGYTF. This sequence joins TRBV11-2 and TRBJ1-2, with 9 nucleotides matching TRBD1. V shed 6 bases and J 7 bases; nucleotides not matched to a gene: 6. This CDR3 has 13 residues. The germline gives CDR1 SGHAT, CDR2 FQNNGV.

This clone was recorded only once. CDR3 DNA sequence: TGCGCCAGCAGCTTAGGGGGCGAGCAGTACTTC. It codes for CASSLGGEQYF. The gene calls are TRBV5-1 and TRBJ2-7, with TRBD1 as a possible D gene (6 bases). The CDR3 contains 11 residues. Trimming stripped 2 bases from V and 6 bases from J, with 6 bases between. Germline-derived CDR1 and CDR2 are SGHRS and YFSETQ. Variable domain in full (rest from reference TRBV5-1 and TRBJ2-7): KAGVTQTPRYLIKTRGQQVTLSCSPISGHRSVSWYQQTPGQGLQFLFEYFSETQRNKGNFPGRFSGRQFSNSRSEMNVSTLELGDSALYLCASSLGGEQYFGPGTRLTVT.

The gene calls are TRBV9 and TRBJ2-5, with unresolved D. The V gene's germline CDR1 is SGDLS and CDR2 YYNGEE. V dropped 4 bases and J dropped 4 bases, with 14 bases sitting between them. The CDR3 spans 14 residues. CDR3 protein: CASSSLRVRETQYF. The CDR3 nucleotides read TGTGCCAGCAGCTCCCTCCGGGTACGAGAGACCCAGTACTTC.

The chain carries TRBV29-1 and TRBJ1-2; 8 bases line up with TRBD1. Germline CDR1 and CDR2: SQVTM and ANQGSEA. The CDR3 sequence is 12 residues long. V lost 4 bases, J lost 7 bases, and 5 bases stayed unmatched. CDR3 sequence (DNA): TGCAGCGTTGGGACAGGGTCGGTTGGCTACACCTTC. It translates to CSVGTGSVGYTF.

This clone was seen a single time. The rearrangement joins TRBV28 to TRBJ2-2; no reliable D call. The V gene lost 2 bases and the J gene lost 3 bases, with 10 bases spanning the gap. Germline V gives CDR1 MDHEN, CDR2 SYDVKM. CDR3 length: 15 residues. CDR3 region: CASSLMVEYTGELFF. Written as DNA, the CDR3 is TGTGCCAGCAGTTTAATGGTAGAGTACACCGGGGAGCTGTTTTTT.

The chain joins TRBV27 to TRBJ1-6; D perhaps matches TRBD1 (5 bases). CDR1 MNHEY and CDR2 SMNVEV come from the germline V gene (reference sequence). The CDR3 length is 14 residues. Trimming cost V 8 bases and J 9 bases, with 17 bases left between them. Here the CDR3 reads CASAAGTGVSPLHF. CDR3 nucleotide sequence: TGTGCCAGCGCAGCCGGGACTGGGGTTTCACCCCTCCACTTT.

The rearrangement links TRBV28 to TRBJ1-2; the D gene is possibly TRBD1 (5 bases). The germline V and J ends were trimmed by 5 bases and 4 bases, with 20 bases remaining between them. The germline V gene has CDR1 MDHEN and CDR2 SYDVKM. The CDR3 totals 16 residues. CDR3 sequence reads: CASSAIPVRVGYGYTF. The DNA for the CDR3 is TGTGCCAGCAGTGCGATCCCGGTCAGGGTTGGCTATGGCTACACCTTC.

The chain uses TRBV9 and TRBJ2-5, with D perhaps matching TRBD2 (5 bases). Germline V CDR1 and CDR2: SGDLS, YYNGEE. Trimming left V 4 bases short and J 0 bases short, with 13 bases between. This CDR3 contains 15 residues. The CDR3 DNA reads TGTGCCAGCAGCCCAGGTTTGGACTACCAAGAGACCCAGTACTTC. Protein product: CASSPGLDYQETQYF.

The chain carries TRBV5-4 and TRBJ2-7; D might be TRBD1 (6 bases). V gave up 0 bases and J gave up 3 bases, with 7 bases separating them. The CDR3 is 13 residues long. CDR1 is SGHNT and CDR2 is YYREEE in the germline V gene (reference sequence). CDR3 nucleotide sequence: TGTGCCAGCAGCTTGGAGGGGGACTACGAGCAGTACTTC. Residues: CASSLEGDYEQYF.

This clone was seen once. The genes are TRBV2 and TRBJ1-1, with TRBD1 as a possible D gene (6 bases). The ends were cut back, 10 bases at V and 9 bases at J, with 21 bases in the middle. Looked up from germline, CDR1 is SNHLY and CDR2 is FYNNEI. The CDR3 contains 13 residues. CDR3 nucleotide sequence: TGTGCCACCGAGAACAGGGCCGGACACCAAGCTTTCTTT. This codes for CATENRAGHQAFF.

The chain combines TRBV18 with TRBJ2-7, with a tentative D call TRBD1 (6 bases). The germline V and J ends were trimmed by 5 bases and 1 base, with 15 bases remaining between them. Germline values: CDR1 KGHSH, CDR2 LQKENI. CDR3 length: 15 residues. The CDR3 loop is CASSAGDIRSYEQYF. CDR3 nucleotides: TGTGCCAGCTCAGCAGGGGACATTCGTTCCTACGAGCAGTACTTC.